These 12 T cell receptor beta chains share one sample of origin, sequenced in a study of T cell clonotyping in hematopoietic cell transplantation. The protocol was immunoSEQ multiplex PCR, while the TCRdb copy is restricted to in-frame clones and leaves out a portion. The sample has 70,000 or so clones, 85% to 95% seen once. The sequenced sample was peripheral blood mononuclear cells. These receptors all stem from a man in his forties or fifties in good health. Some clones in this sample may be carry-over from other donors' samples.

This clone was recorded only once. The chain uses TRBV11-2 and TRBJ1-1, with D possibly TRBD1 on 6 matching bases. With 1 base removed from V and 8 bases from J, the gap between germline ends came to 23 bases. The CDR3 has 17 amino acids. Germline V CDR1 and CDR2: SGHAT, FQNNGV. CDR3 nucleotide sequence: TGTGCCAGCAGCTTAGGGGGCATAAGATTGTTAGGGGGAGAAGCTTTCTTT. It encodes CASSLGGIRLLGGEAFF. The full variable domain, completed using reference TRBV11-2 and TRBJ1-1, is EAGVAQSPRYKIIEKRQSVAFWCNPISGHATLYWYQQILGQGPKLLIQFQNNGVVDDSQLPKDRFSAERLKGVDSTLKIQPAKLEDSAVYLCASSLGGIRLLGGEAFFGQGTRLTVV.

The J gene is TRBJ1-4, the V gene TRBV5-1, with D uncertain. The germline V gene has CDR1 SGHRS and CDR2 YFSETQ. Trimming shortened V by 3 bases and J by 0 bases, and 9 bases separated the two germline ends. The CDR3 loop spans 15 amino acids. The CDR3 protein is CASSYRPTTNEKLFF. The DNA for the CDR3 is TGCGCCAGCAGCTACCGACCAACAACTAATGAAAAACTGTTTTTT.

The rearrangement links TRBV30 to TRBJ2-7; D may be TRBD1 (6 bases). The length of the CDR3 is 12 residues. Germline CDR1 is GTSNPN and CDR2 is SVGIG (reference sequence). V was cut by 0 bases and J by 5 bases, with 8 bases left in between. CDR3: CAWSVTGNEQYF. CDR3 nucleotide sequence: TGTGCCTGGAGTGTAACAGGGAACGAGCAGTACTTC. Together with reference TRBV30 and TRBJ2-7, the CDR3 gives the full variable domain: SQTIHQWPATLVQPVGSPLSLECTVEGTSNPNLYWYRQAAGRGLQLLFYSVGIGQISSEVPQNLSASRPQDRQFILSSKKLLLSDSGFYLCAWSVTGNEQYFGPGTRLTVT.

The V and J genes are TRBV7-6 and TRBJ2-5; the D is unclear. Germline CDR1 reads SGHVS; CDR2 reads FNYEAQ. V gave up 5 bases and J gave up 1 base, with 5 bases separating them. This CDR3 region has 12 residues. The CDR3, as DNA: TGTGCCAGCAGCCTTATCCAAGAGACCCAGTACTTC. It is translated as CASSLIQETQYF.

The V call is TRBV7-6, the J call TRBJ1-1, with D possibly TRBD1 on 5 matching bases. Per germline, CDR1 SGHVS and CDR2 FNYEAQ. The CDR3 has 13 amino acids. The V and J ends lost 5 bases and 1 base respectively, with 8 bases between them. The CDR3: CASSTQENTEAFF. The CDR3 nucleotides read TGTGCCAGCAGCACACAGGAGAACACTGAAGCTTTCTTT.

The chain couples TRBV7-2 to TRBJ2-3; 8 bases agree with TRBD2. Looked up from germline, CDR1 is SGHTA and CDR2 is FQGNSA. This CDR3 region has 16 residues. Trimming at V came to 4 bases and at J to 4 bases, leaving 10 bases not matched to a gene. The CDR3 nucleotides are TGTGCCAGCAGCTCACGGACTAGCAGGGGTGCAGATACGCAGTATTTT. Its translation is CASSSRTSRGADTQYF. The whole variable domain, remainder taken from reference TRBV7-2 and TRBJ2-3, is GAGVSQSPSNKVTEKGKDVELRCDPISGHTALYWYRQSLGQGLEFLIYFQGNSAPDKSGLPSDRFSAERTGGSVSTLTIQRTQQEDSAVYLCASSSRTSRGADTQYFGPGTRLTVL.

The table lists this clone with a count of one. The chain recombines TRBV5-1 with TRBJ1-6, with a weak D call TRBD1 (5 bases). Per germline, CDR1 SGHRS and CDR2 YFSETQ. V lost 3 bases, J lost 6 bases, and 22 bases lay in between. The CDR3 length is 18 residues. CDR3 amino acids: CASSWGGEMAGSNSPLHF. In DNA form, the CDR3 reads TGCGCCAGCAGCTGGGGGGGTGAGATGGCAGGGAGTAATTCACCCCTCCACTTT. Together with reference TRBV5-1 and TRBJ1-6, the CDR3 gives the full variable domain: KAGVTQTPRYLIKTRGQQVTLSCSPISGHRSVSWYQQTPGQGLQFLFEYFSETQRNKGNFPGRFSGRQFSNSRSEMNVSTLELGDSALYLCASSWGGEMAGSNSPLHFGNGTRLTVT.

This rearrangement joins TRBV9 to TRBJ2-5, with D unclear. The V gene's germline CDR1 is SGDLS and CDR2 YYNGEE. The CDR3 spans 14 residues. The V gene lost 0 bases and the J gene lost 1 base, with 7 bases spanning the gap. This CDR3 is CASSVVDVQETQYF. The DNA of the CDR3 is TGTGCCAGCAGCGTAGTGGACGTCCAAGAGACCCAGTACTTC.

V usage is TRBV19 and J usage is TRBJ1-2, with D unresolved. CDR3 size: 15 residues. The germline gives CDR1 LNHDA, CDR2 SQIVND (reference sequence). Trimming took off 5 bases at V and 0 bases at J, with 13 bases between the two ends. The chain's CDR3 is CASSEHSAANYGYTF. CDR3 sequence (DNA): TGTGCCAGTAGTGAGCACTCGGCGGCTAACTATGGCTACACCTTC.

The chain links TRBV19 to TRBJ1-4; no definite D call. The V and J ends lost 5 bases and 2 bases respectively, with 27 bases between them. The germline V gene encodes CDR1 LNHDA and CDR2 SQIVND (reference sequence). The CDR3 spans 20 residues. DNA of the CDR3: TGTGCCAGTAGTCCCCGGGTTGGCGGGAGGTTAGCCCTCACTAATGAAAAACTGTTTTTT. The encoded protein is CASSPRVGGRLALTNEKLFF.

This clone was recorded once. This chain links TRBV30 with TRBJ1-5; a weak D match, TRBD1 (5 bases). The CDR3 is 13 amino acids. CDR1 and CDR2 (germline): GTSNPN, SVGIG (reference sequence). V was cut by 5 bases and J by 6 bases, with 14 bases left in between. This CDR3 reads CAWGSQGGQPQHF. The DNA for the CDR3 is TGTGCCTGGGGATCCCAGGGAGGTCAGCCCCAGCATTTT. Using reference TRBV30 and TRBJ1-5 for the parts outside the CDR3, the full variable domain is SQTIHQWPATLVQPVGSPLSLECTVEGTSNPNLYWYRQAAGRGLQLLFYSVGIGQISSEVPQNLSASRPQDRQFILSSKKLLLSDSGFYLCAWGSQGGQPQHFGDGTRLSIL.

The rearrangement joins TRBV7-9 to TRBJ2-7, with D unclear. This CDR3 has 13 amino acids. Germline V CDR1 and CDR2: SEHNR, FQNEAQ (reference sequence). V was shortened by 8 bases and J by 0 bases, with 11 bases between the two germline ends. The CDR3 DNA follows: TGTGCCAGCGGGATCTTGAGCTCCTACGAGCAGTACTTC. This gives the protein CASGILSSYEQYF.